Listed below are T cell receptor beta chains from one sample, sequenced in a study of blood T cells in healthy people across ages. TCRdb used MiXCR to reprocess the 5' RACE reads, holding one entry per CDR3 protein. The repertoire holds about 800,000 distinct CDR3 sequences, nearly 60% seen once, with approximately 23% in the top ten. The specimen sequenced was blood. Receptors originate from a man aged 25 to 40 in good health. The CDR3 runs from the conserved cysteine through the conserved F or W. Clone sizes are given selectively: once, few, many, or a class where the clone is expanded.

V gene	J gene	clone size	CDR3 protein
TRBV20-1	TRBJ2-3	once	CSASTSGISTDTQYF
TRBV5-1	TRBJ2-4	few	CASSLAGSAVIQYF
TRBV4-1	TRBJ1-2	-	CASSQEWAGKNYGYTF
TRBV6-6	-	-	CASSPPTGLYNEQYF
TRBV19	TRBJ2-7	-	CASSIGPRVGNYEQYF
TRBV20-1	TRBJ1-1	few	CSPSQGQNTEAFF
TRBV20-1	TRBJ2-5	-	CSARDVWGEVPQETQYF
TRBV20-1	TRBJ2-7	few	CSASPGRNEQYF
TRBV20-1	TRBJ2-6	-	CSARGQGVSGANVLTF
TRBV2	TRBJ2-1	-	CATGTGARSEQFF
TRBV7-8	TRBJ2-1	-	CASSTGLDEQFF
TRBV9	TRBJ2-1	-	CASSVGQGLDNEQFF
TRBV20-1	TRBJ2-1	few	CSARGGGTAYNEQFF
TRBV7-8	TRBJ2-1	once	CASSLVAGRGSSYNEQFF
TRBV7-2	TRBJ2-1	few	CASKDRGRNEQFF
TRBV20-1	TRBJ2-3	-	CSEELAGGDTQYF
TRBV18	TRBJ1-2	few	CASSPTTEPGDGYTF
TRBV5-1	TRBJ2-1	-	CASSLAGAQVRNEQFF
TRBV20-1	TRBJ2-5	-	CSETSGMDNEQYF
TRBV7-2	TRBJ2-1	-	CASSLALGPYNEQFF
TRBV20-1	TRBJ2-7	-	CSASSITSGGHLSYEQYF
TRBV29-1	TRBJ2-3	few	CSVLRQGLSDTQYF
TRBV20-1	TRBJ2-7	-	CSAETGGSYEQYF
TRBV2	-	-	CASSPGQGTSEQYF
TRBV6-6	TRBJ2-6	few	CASSYSGTGKANVLTF
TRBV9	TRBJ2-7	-	CASSVGGLARNEQYF
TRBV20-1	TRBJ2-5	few	CSARDLRNSQETQYF
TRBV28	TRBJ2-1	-	CASKVALGHNEQFF
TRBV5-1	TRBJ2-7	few	CASSLGRQVDEQYF
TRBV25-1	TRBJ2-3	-	CASSPAGEFTDTQYF
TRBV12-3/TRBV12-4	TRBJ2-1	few	CASTPGTGAYNEQFF
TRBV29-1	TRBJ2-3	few	CSVASGGVASTDTQYF
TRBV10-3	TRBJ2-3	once	CAISESEAADTQYF
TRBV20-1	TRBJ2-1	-	CSASASGTLTYNEQFF
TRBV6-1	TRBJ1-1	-	CASIQRGGVNTEAFF
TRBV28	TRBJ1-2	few	CASSQDFYGYTF
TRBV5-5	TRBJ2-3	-	CASSLATADTQYF
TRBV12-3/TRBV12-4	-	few	CASSLDGTDEQYF
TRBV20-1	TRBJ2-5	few	CSATSGGETQYF
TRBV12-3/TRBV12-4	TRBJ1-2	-	CASSPTDRAYGYTF
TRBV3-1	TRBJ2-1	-	CASSQDAEQFF
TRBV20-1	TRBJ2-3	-	CSARPQTGTSTDTQYF
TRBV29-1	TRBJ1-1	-	CSVEEGRTEAFF
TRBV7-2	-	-	CASSSALDRVKETQYF
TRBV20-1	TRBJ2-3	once	CSARYFLAGVDTQYF
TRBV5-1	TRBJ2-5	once	CASRTGTSDNQYF
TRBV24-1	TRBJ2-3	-	CATSDPGQATQYF
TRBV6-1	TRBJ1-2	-	CASSVDTSNYGYTF
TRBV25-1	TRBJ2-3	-	CASSQGTINTDTQYF
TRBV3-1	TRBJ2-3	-	CASSPGQLRGDTQYF
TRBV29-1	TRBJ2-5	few	CSEGVQETQYF
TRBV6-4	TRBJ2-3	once	CASSPSGRATDTQYF
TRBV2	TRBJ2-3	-	CASSSQLIISTDTQYF
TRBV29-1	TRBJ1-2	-	CSVEDRAGPNYGYTF